This TCR beta chain was recorded in a study of beta chain features in type 1 diabetes. Study at large: Age, gender and cell yields were alike across patients and healthy donors.

Expressed TCRB transcripts were sequenced because the isolated RNA had all been reverse transcribed beforehand. The assay was immunoSEQ multiplex PCR, and TCRdb's table has in-frame clones only and misses some. The sample carries some 300,000 clones, around 7.8% recorded once. General study points: The naive, central memory and Treg TCRB repertoires showed an apparent similarity that was greater among patients than among healthy donors. Amplification by PCR could prefer shorter templates, with the same effect in patients and controls.

Trimming left V 7 bases short and J 9 bases short, with 28 bases between. The CDR3 covers 17 residues. As to this clone: Its antigen is not identified.

Sorted CD4+ subsets: naive, central memory, regulatory, stem cell-like memory (CD45RO/CCR7/CD25/CD127/CD95/CD27 panel). The chain links TRBV23-1 to TRBJ1-5, with D tentatively TRBD1 (5 bases). TRBV23-1 is an open reading frame whose function is uncertain. The sequence derives from a woman between 18 and 29 years old in good health. Sequenced: central memory CD4+ T cells from blood. The CDR3 region is CASTLKPGPRGLGPQHF. CDR3 nucleotides: TGCGCCAGCACTCTAAAACCGGGACCGAGAGGGTTAGGGCCCCAGCATTTT.